The TCR beta chain described here comes from a study of T cell repertoires in cytomegalovirus infection. Whole-study context: The study used recently identified HLA-C-restricted and well-studied HLA-B-restricted CMV epitopes. Indicated by public TCR beta signatures were CMV infection and matching HLA type.

As for this clonotype: Its antigen remains unidentified.

Points from the study as a whole: HLA-C-restricted CMV clonotypes gave the most frequent clonotype in two of eight donors. Cumulative public TCR beta family frequency identified CMV carriers with the relevant HLA.

TCRdb re-called the reads through MiXCR, storing one row per CDR3 protein. The sample lists 110,000 or so distinct CDR3 sequences; around 30% were seen once. This clonotype originated in a human donor in good health (CMV status not recorded). Some clones in this sample may be carry-over from other donors' samples. The sequencing here drew on CD8+ T cells from cultured PBMCs, taken from culture after CMV antigen stimulation.

For the CDR3, the DNA is TGTGCCAGCTCACCGCCCGGAACAGGATCCTCCTACGAGCAGTACTTC. Amino acid sequence: CASSPPGTGSSYEQYF. The chain employs TRBV18 and TRBJ2-7; TRBD1 might be the D (5 bases). Trimming removed 3 bases from V and 0 bases from J, with 15 bases in between. The CDR3 runs 16 residues. CDR1 is KGHSH, CDR2 LQKENI, per germline.